The text below deals with one T cell receptor beta chain. Its matching antigen is unknown. The CDR3 runs to 14 residues. The germline V gene has CDR1 SGHRS and CDR2 YFSETQ. Trimming took 1 base from V and 5 from J, leaving 11 bases between them. The sample belongs to a study of blood T cells in healthy people across ages. Notes on the study in general: Among long-lived donors, naive CD4+ cells were more numerous and diversity higher than in aged donors. Age showed a roughly linear inverse relationship with TCR beta diversity per million T cells.

Combining a sample-barcoded 5' primer with a J-beta primer mix, a second PCR ran for about 7 to 11 cycles. TCRdb itself ran the 5' RACE reads through MiXCR, one entry per CDR3 protein. The table shows 1.4 million to 1.5 million distinct CDR3 sequences, with roughly 45% occurring only once. All donors came from Russia, were Caucasian and healthy, and spanned ages roughly 6 to 95. Every donor gave around 10 milliliters of peripheral blood. This sequence was found in a woman under 30 in good health. The specimen was blood. The rearrangement joins TRBV5-1 to TRBJ2-3, with D maybe TRBD2 (6 bases). CDR3 sequence reads: CASSLWEVQDTQYF. The CDR3 DNA sequence: TGCGCCAGCAGCTTGTGGGAGGTTCAAGATACGCAGTATTTT.